This record covers a single T cell receptor (beta chain). These data are taken from a study of blood T cell repertoires in COVID-19. About the study: From the United States, Italy and Spain came samples of acute and convalescent COVID-19. In each case, the material was cDNA or gDNA derived from T cells, B-cell-depleted T cells, or PBMCs.

Followed over time, Seattle patients had been enrolled while infection was active. CDR3 length equals 15 residues. CDR1 SGHNT and CDR2 YENEEA come from the germline V gene. V was clipped by 1 base and J by 8 bases, with 15 bases between them. In the source study's methods: Counts of nucleated cells, estimated from reference gene primer amplification, were obtained. Only in-frame clones appear in the TCRdb table, and some are missing; sequencing was by immunoSEQ multiplex PCR. That table gives V, J and clone size, and the DNA gave D and trimming. The table has just over 250,000 clones, around 92% seen once; the top ten hold about 2.5%.

The TCR comes from a person under 30 with COVID-19, enrolled during active disease. This sequence joins TRBV11-3 and TRBJ2-1, with D perhaps matching TRBD1 (5 bases). What was sequenced was peripheral blood. Here the CDR3 DNA reads TGTGCCAGCAGCTTAGGGGGATGGGGCTCCGATGAGCAGTTCTTC. This translates into CASSLGGWGSDEQFF.